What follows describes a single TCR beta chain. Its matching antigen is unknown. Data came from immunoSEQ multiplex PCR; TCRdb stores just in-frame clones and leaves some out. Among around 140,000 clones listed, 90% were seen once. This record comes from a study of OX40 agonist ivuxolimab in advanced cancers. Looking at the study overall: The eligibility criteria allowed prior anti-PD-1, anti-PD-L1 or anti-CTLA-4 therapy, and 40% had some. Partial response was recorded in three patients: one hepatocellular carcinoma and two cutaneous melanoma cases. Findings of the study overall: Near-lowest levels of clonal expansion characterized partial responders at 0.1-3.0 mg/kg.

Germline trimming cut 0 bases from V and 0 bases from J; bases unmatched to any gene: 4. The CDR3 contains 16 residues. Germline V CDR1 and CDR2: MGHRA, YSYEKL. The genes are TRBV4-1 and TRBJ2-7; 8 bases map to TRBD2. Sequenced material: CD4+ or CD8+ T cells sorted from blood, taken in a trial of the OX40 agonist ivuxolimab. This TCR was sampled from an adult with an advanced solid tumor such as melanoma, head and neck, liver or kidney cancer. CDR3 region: CASSQDREGTSYEQYF. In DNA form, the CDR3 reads TGCGCCAGCAGCCAAGATCGGGAGGGGACCTCCTACGAGCAGTACTTC.